The 24 T cell receptor beta chains below all came from one sample that was sequenced in a study of cytomegalovirus exposure and HLA in healthy donors. PCR primers comprised 60 Vbeta and 13 Jbeta primers. The method was immunoSEQ multiplex PCR; TCRdb's version includes in-frame clones alone and lacks a portion of them. The sample has more than 150,000 clones, roughly 77% seen once; the top ten hold roughly 2.5%. Sequences were obtained from PBMCs. Receptor source: a woman in her 30s in good health and CMV-seropositive.

This clone was picked up a small number of times. The chain's CDR3 is CASSQDSASGGTDTQYF. In DNA form, the CDR3 reads TGTGCCAGCAGCCAAGATTCGGCTAGCGGTGGCACAGATACGCAGTATTTT. The gene calls are TRBV4-2 and TRBJ2-3, with TRBD2 identical over 7 bases. This CDR3 contains 17 residues. CDR1 is LGHNA, CDR2 YNFKEQ, per germline. J was trimmed by 1 base and V by 0 bases; bases with no gene match: 7.

This chain joins TRBV10-3 and TRBJ1-5; D unclear. This CDR3 spans 14 amino acids. The V gene's germline CDR1 is ENHRY and CDR2 SYGVKD. With 2 bases removed from V and 6 bases from J, the gap between germline ends came to 11 bases. The CDR3 sequence is CAISEAALSQPQHF. The CDR3, as DNA: TGTGCCATCAGTGAGGCGGCCCTAAGTCAGCCCCAGCATTTT.

This clone was recorded a few times. This chain joins TRBV2 and TRBJ2-3; no definite D call. Germline CDR1 reads SNHLY; CDR2 reads FYNNEI. The germline V and J ends were trimmed by 5 bases and 4 bases, with 7 bases remaining between them. The CDR3 has 12 residues. The DNA for the CDR3 is TGTGCCAGCAGTCTCTCCTCAGATACGCAGTATTTT. Its translation: CASSLSSDTQYF.

The chain has TRBV5-1 and TRBJ1-3; 7 positions match TRBD1. Germline V CDR1 and CDR2: SGHRS, YFSETQ. The CDR3 has 15 amino acids. With 6 bases clipped from V and 0 bases from J, the junction kept 6 bases outside the gene matches. CDR3 DNA sequence: TGCGCCAGCAAGCTGGAGGGGGCCTCTGGAAACACCATATATTTT. Its translation: CASKLEGASGNTIYF.

The chain is built from TRBV9 and TRBJ2-2; no definite D call. CDR1 SGDLS and CDR2 YYNGEE come from the germline V gene. V shed 4 bases and J shed 4 bases, with 11 bases lying between them. This CDR3 spans 14 amino acids. CDR3 in amino acids: CASSPSLSTGELFF. DNA for the CDR3: TGTGCCAGCAGCCCATCCCTTAGCACCGGGGAGCTGTTTTTT.

This clone was counted only a few times. The chain carries TRBV19 and TRBJ2-1; maybe TRBD1 (5 bases). V gave up 5 bases and J gave up 8 bases, with 13 bases separating them. The germline V gene encodes CDR1 LNHDA and CDR2 SQIVND (reference sequence). The CDR3 is made up of 13 amino acids. CDR3 nucleotide sequence: TGTGCCAGTAGTCAGCAGGGAAGGGATGAGCAGTTCTTC. Its translation: CASSQQGRDEQFF.

The chain combines TRBV28 with TRBJ1-5; no definite D call. The germline gives CDR1 MDHEN, CDR2 SYDVKM. The CDR3 runs to 15 residues. V gave up 3 bases and J gave up 4 bases, with 13 bases separating them. CDR3 bases: TGTGCCAGCAGTTTCGGAGGGCCCAGTAATCAGCCCCAGCATTTT. Amino acid sequence: CASSFGGPSNQPQHF.

CDR3 DNA: TGTGCCAGCAGCGAGAGGGCACTAGCGGGGGCCGAGCAGTTCTTC. This codes for CASSERALAGAEQFF. The chain has TRBV9 and TRBJ2-1; the match to TRBD2 covers 11 bases. V lost 3 bases, J lost 10 bases, and 9 bases stayed unmatched. The germline gives CDR1 SGDLS, CDR2 YYNGEE. This CDR3 spans 15 amino acids.

The V and J genes are TRBV13 and TRBJ1-2; 10 bases are a match to TRBD1. The CDR3 consists of 16 residues. The J segment lost 4 bases and the V segment lost 4 bases, leaving 9 bases of the junction unmatched. Germline V gives CDR1 PRHDT, CDR2 FYEKMQ (reference sequence). The DNA of the CDR3 is TGTGCCAGCAGCTCCGGGACAGGGGCTAGGGCCTATGGCTACACCTTC. Translated: CASSSGTGARAYGYTF. Combining the CDR3 with reference TRBV13 and TRBJ1-2 gives the whole variable domain AAGVIQSPRHLIKEKRETATLKCYPIPRHDTVYWYQQGPGQDPQFLISFYEKMQSDKGSIPDRFSAQQFSDYHSELNMSSLELGDSALYFCASSSGTGARAYGYTFGSGTRLTVV.

The genes are TRBV6-5 and TRBJ2-1, with TRBD2 identical over 8 bases. Germline CDR1 MNHEY, CDR2 SVGAGI. V trimming: 9 bases; J trimming: 6 bases; junction bases outside the gene matches: 1. This CDR3 is built from 11 residues. In nucleotides, the CDR3 is TGTGCCAGTCTAGCGGGCAATGAGCAGTTCTTC. Translated, it gives CASLAGNEQFF.

The genes are TRBV7-9 and TRBJ1-1; a possible D gene is TRBD1 (5 bases). The length of the CDR3 is 15 residues. The V end was cut by 0 bases, the J end by 1 base, with 9 bases between. Germline lookup yields CDR1 SEHNR and CDR2 FQNEAQ (reference sequence). As DNA, the CDR3 is TGTGCCAGCAGCTTAGCGCGGCAGGGGAACACTGAAGCTTTCTTT. Translating it yields CASSLARQGNTEAFF.

With regard to this clone: At one end, the junction sequence differs from germline, possibly due to a read error. This chain joins TRBV4-2 and TRBJ2-5; 11 nucleotides line up with TRBD2. CDR1 and CDR2 from the germline V gene are LGHNA and YNFKEQ. The CDR3 sequence is 14 residues long. The CDR3 region is CASSQIDLTSGVHF. CDR3 nucleotide sequence: TGTGCCAGCAGCCAGATCGATTTGACTAGCGGGGTTCACTTC.

The chain uses TRBV4-2 and TRBJ2-3; weak D call: TRBD1 (5 bases). The CDR3 contains 18 residues. Trimming left V 1 base short and J 1 base short, with 18 bases between. Per germline, CDR1 LGHNA and CDR2 YNFKEQ. The CDR3 DNA sequence: TGTGCCAGCAGCCAAGCTGGTGGGGCACCCCCGGGCACAGATACGCAGTATTTT. This codes for CASSQAGGAPPGTDTQYF.

V gene TRBV4-1 combines with J gene TRBJ2-3; 8 bases fit TRBD2. V shed 4 bases and J 1 base; nucleotides not matched to a gene: 4. CDR3 length: 15 residues. Germline-derived CDR1 and CDR2 are MGHRA and YSYEKL. This CDR3 is CASSPPGGGTDTQYF. CDR3 sequence (DNA): TGCGCCAGCAGCCCTCCGGGGGGGGGCACAGATACGCAGTATTTT.

CDR3 residues: CASTQRGLTVGYTF. The DNA of the CDR3 is TGTGCCAGCACCCAACGAGGACTGACCGTGGGCTACACCTTC. The rearrangement joins TRBV5-5 to TRBJ1-2; D gene uncertain. V lost 6 bases to trimming and J lost 8 bases, with 20 bases between them. The CDR3 is 14 residues long. CDR1 and CDR2 (germline): SGHKS, YYEKEE (reference sequence).

The chain recombines TRBV7-6 with TRBJ1-2; 7 bases are shared with TRBD1. The CDR3 totals 12 residues. Per the germline V gene, CDR1 is SGHVS and CDR2 is FNYEAQ. The V and J ends lost 4 bases and 8 bases, in that order; junction bases with no gene match: 4. The CDR3 sequence is CASSSRGEGYTF. The CDR3 nucleotides are TGTGCCAGCAGCTCCAGGGGGGAAGGCTACACCTTC.

This chain joins TRBV28 and TRBJ2-4; unclear D gene. Trimming removed 5 bases at V and 3 bases at J, with 11 bases between. In germline, CDR1 is MDHEN, CDR2 SYDVKM. This CDR3 has 14 amino acids. The CDR3 spells CASSHPTYKNIQYF. The CDR3, as DNA: TGTGCCAGCAGTCATCCCACCTACAAAAACATTCAGTACTTC.

This sequence joins TRBV28 and TRBJ2-5; 8 bases line up with TRBD1. V shed 3 bases and J 5 bases; nucleotides not matched to a gene: 5. This CDR3 contains 14 residues. Germline CDR1 reads MDHEN; CDR2 reads SYDVKM. CDR3 bases: TGTGCCAGCAGTTTCCCCAGGGACAGGGAGACCCAGTACTTC. Protein sequence: CASSFPRDRETQYF.

Of note for this clone: A junction boundary mismatches the germline segment, possibly from a read error. The gene calls are TRBV7-3 and TRBJ2-2, with TRBD2 as a possible D gene (6 bases). Per the germline V gene, CDR1 is SGHTA and CDR2 is FQGTGA. This CDR3 contains 15 residues. CDR3 DNA: TGTGCCGGCAGCCAGACTAGTGCGGGCACCGGGGAGCTGTTTTTT. Protein: CAGSQTSAGTGELFF.

The chain carries TRBV5-1 and TRBJ2-7; D perhaps matches TRBD2 (6 bases). Trimming removed 4 bases from V and 5 bases from J, with 13 bases in between. The CDR3 has 13 amino acids. CDR1 is SGHRS and CDR2 is YFSETQ in the germline V gene. This CDR3 reads CASSPAGGDEQYF. The CDR3 DNA sequence: TGCGCCAGCAGCCCCGCCGGGGGTGACGAGCAGTACTTC.

The V call is TRBV27, the J call TRBJ2-3, with TRBD1 matching over 9 bases. This CDR3 has 17 residues. V was pared by 5 bases and J by 4 bases, with 13 bases of the junction left unmatched. Germline-derived CDR1 and CDR2 are MNHEY and SMNVEV (reference sequence). DNA for the CDR3: TGTGCCAGCAGTCGCGCCGGGACAGGGAAAGGGGCAGATACGCAGTATTTT. This codes for CASSRAGTGKGADTQYF.

A few counts support this clone. The chain links TRBV7-2 to TRBJ1-2, with 9 positions matching TRBD1. The V gene's germline CDR1 is SGHTA and CDR2 FQGNSA. This CDR3 is built from 14 residues. Trimming took 2 bases from V and 8 from J; bases not matched to a gene: 6. As DNA, the CDR3 is TGTGCCAGCAGCTTAATACAGGGGGCAGGAGGCTACACCTTC. Protein product: CASSLIQGAGGYTF.

A note on this clone: The sample holds other DNA sequences that translate to the same CDR3. The chain uses TRBV6-5 and TRBJ2-6; no reliable D call. Deletions cut 2 bases from V and 0 bases from J, with 2 bases between. CDR3 length equals 14 residues. Germline CDR1 is MNHEY and CDR2 is SVGAGI. The CDR3 region has the DNA TGTGCCAGCAGTTACCTCTCTGGGGCCAACGTCCTGACTTTC. Its protein product is CASSYLSGANVLTF.

The chain uses TRBV14 and TRBJ2-7, with TRBD1 identical over 7 bases. CDR1 and CDR2 from the germline V gene are SGHDN and FVKESK. V dropped 0 bases and J dropped 5; count of bases not matched to a gene: 7. This CDR3 has 15 residues. The DNA for the CDR3 is TGTGCCAGCAGCCAAGACGGGACAGTGATCCACGAGCAGTACTTC. It encodes CASSQDGTVIHEQYF.